This record covers a single T cell receptor (beta chain). The assay was immunoSEQ multiplex PCR, and TCRdb's table has in-frame clones only and misses some. Of some 14,000 clones in the sample, around 80% were seen once. The source of the sample is a study of blood T cell repertoires in COVID-19. V dropped 0 bases and J dropped 6; count of bases not matched to a gene: 8. The CDR3 is made up of 16 amino acids. Germline V lookup: CDR1 SGDLS, CDR2 YYNGEE. The J gene is TRBJ2-1, the V gene TRBV9; 8 bases line up with TRBD2. The TCR originated in a human donor in a cohort sampled during active COVID-19. The sequencing sample was made of peripheral blood. CDR3 coding DNA: TGTGCCAGCAGCGTAGCATCGGGAGGGCCTTCCAATGAGCAGTTCTTC. Translating it yields CASSVASGGPSNEQFF.